The 14 T cell receptor beta chains listed next were all sequenced from one sample in a study of T-cell reconstitution after alpha-beta-depleted transplantation in children. Preparation of the TCRbeta library involved a method that used unique molecular identifiers. TCRdb passed the PCR reads through MiXCR, listing each CDR3 protein once. The table records fewer than 700,000 distinct CDR3 sequences, 10% to 15% of them present only once. The sample consisted of PBMCs, mostly from graft donor cells, taken 360 days after TCRalphabeta/CD19-depleted stem cell transplant. These receptor sequences come from a male patient younger than 18 who had a stem cell transplant for acute myeloid leukemia, so the T cells may come from the graft donor.

This sequence joins TRBV5-1 and TRBJ2-7; D ambiguous. This CDR3 has 14 amino acids. The V end lost 4 bases, the J end lost 5 bases, and 16 bases lay between the germline ends. CDR1 and CDR2 from the germline V gene are SGHRS and YFSETQ. The DNA for the CDR3 is TGCGCCAGCAGCCTTGGTGGGGAATATGACGAGCAGTACTTC. Protein sequence: CASSLGGEYDEQYF.

This clonotype occurred many times. The CDR3 loop reads CASSPSRVRRSTDTQYF. The CDR3 bases are TGTGCCAGCAGCCCATCAAGGGTTCGGAGGAGCACAGATACGCAGTATTTT. The gene calls are TRBV6-2 or TRBV6-3 and TRBJ2-3; D may be TRBD2 (5 bases). The CDR3 spans 17 residues. Germline CDR1 MNHEY, CDR2 SVGEGT. V was pared by 6 bases and J by 0 bases, with 19 bases between.

This clonotype was picked up a small number of times. The rearrangement links TRBV29-1 to TRBJ2-7, with D perhaps matching TRBD1 (6 bases). The CDR3 is 12 amino acids. V was cut by 7 bases and J by 5 bases, with 15 bases left in between. CDR1 and CDR2 from the germline V gene are SQVTM and ANQGSEA. The CDR3 bases are TGCAGCGCCTTAATGGGGGCCAACGAGCAGTACTTC. Protein sequence: CSALMGANEQYF.

V gene TRBV7-2 combines with J gene TRBJ2-7; TRBD2 matches at 9 bases. CDR3 length: 16 residues. Germline values: CDR1 SGHTA, CDR2 FQGNSA. V lost 1 base to trimming and J lost 2 bases; unmatched junction nucleotides: 6. This CDR3 reads CASSLDGAGGPYEQYF. CDR3 DNA: TGTGCCAGCAGCTTAGACGGGGCGGGAGGGCCCTACGAGCAGTACTTC.

This clonotype was recorded at least ten times. This chain uses TRBV7-3 with TRBJ2-3, with 12 bases aligning to TRBD2. Germline V gives CDR1 SGHTA, CDR2 FQGTGA. J lost 4 bases, V lost 1 base, and 3 bases had no gene match. The CDR3 has 16 amino acids. The CDR3 DNA sequence: TGTGCCAGCAGCTTAAGACTAGCGGGAGAACCAGATACGCAGTATTTT. Translating gives CASSLRLAGEPDTQYF.

This chain links TRBV7-2 with TRBJ2-1; 11 nucleotides line up with TRBD2. Per germline, CDR1 SGHTA and CDR2 FQGNSA. This CDR3 has 14 amino acids. V shed 6 bases, J shed 3 bases, and the junction held 1 base outside the gene matches. The CDR3 loop is CASRLAGGYNEQFF. DNA for the CDR3: TGTGCCAGCAGGCTAGCGGGAGGCTACAATGAGCAGTTCTTC.

This clonotype came up many times. The chain links TRBV7-2 to TRBJ2-1; 10 bases line up with TRBD2. Germline-derived CDR1 and CDR2 are SGHTA and FQGNSA. The trim removed 1 base at V and 5 bases at J, leaving 2 bases unmatched. The CDR3 loop spans 15 amino acids. DNA of the CDR3: TGTGCCAGCAGCTTAGTTAGCGGGAGGAACAATGAGCAGTTCTTC. Protein: CASSLVSGRNNEQFF.

This clonotype was seen only a few times. J is TRBJ1-1 and V is TRBV18; 10 bases line up with TRBD1. J was trimmed by 1 base and V by 2 bases; bases with no gene match: 4. This CDR3 has 16 residues. Per germline, CDR1 KGHSH and CDR2 LQKENI. The CDR3 loop is CASSPSGQGTNTEAFF. CDR3 sequence (DNA): TGTGCCAGCTCACCATCGGGACAGGGGACGAACACTGAAGCTTTCTTT.

The rearrangement joins TRBV20-1 to TRBJ1-3; a weak D match, TRBD1 (5 bases). The V and J ends lost 1 base and 1 base respectively, with 14 bases between them. Germline loops: CDR1 DFQATT, CDR2 SNEGSKA (reference sequence). This CDR3 is 16 amino acids long. The CDR3 sequence: CSARAFEGSSGNTIYF. CDR3 coding DNA: TGCAGTGCTAGAGCATTCGAGGGGTCGTCTGGAAACACCATATATTTT.

This clonotype was counted a few times. CDR3 region: CSARTGVDEKLFF. The CDR3 DNA reads as TGCAGTGCTAGGACAGGGGTGGACGAAAAACTGTTTTTT. V is TRBV20-1 and J is TRBJ1-4, with 8 nucleotides matching TRBD1. The ends lost 3 bases at V and 8 bases at J; junction bases unmatched: 5. The CDR3 runs 13 residues. Germline V gene sequence: CDR1 DFQATT, CDR2 SNEGSKA (reference sequence).

This clonotype was detected a few times. This sequence joins TRBV7-2 and TRBJ2-3, with TRBD1 matching 7 bases. The V gene's germline CDR1 is SGHTA and CDR2 FQGNSA. This CDR3 contains 15 residues. The V and J ends lost 0 bases and 2 bases, in that order; junction bases with no gene match: 2. CDR3 coding DNA: TGTGCCAGCAGCTTAGCGAGGGGGCCCACAGATACGCAGTATTTT. Amino acid sequence: CASSLARGPTDTQYF.

This clonotype was detected a few times. The chain joins TRBV7-9 to TRBJ2-7; 7 bases map to TRBD1. Germline values: CDR1 SEHNR, CDR2 FQNEAQ (reference sequence). After removal of 4 bases from V and 1 base from J, the junction contained 7 bases not matched to a gene. The CDR3 is 15 amino acids. CDR3 sequence (DNA): TGTGCCAGCAGCTCTTGGGACAGAAAATCCTACGAGCAGTACTTC. It encodes CASSSWDRKSYEQYF.

This clonotype has just a few counts. V gene TRBV20-1 combines with J gene TRBJ2-7; no reliable D call. Germline loops: CDR1 DFQATT, CDR2 SNEGSKA (reference sequence). V was pared by 0 bases and J by 3 bases, with 9 bases between. This CDR3 has 13 residues. CDR3 coding DNA: TGCAGTGCTAGAGATCCTGCAGTCTACGAGCAGTACTTC. Its protein product is CSARDPAVYEQYF.

V is TRBV20-1 and J is TRBJ2-1; the match to TRBD2 covers 10 bases. Unmatched junction bases numbered 9, after V lost 2 bases and J lost 8 bases. CDR3 length: 15 amino acids. CDR1 DFQATT and CDR2 SNEGSKA come from the germline V gene (reference sequence). Here the CDR3 DNA reads TGCAGTGCTAGAAGTCTAGCGGGAGTTAGGGATGAGCAGTTCTTC. Protein sequence: CSARSLAGVRDEQFF.